This T cell receptor beta chain was recorded in a study of blood T cell repertoires in COVID-19. Original data processing: Reference gene primer amplification gave estimated nucleated cell counts. Clones were sequenced by immunoSEQ multiplex PCR, and TCRdb holds only the in-frame ones, with some missing. V and J calls and clone size are given by that table; D and trimming were obtained from the DNA. In the table there are a few hundred thousand clones, about nine tenths of which are singletons. V shed 0 bases and J shed 11 bases, with 15 bases lying between them. Germline CDR1 is SGHTS and CDR2 is YDEGEE. The CDR3 is made up of 14 amino acids.

The source of this sequence is a man in his fifties or sixties who had recovered from COVID-19. Sequenced input: peripheral blood. The chain couples TRBV5-8 to TRBJ2-1; no reliable D call. In nucleotides, the CDR3 is TGTGCCAGCAGCTTGGTTTCTTGGGCAGGCCAGCAGTTCTTC. It is translated as CASSLVSWAGQQFF.